The 9 T cell receptor beta chains given below trace back to one sample, sequenced in a study of T cell responses to AZD1222 COVID-19 vaccine. Using immunoSEQ multiplex PCR, the repertoire was profiled, and TCRdb retains in-frame clones only, with some absent. The sample comprises roughly 170,000 clones, about 86% of which are singletons, and roughly 0.5% rests with the top ten. This sample comprised peripheral blood, obtained on day 0 of AZD1222 vaccination. The receptors shown here come from an adult in good health.

This chain links TRBV10-2 with TRBJ1-3; a possible D gene is TRBD1 (6 bases). Germline values: CDR1 WSHSY, CDR2 SAAADI. V was trimmed by 5 bases and J by 0 bases, leaving 11 bases between them. This CDR3 contains 15 residues. This CDR3 is CASSPRGSSGNTIYF. DNA of the CDR3: TGCGCCAGCAGTCCCAGGGGTAGCTCTGGAAACACCATATATTTT.

The chain links TRBV7-2 to TRBJ2-7, with unresolved D. The CDR3 loop spans 11 amino acids. V was shortened by 5 bases and J by 7 bases, with 9 bases between the two germline ends. Germline V gene lookup returns CDR1 SGHTA and CDR2 FQGNSA. The CDR3, as DNA: TGTGCCAGCAGCCCCTCCCGGGAGCAGTACTTC. Its translation is CASSPSREQYF.

The chain links TRBV24-1 to TRBJ2-1; D unresolved. The CDR3 length is 11 residues. V lost 7 bases and J 10 bases, leaving 10 bases between the germline ends. Germline assignment: CDR1 KGHDR and CDR2 SFDVKD. CDR3 in DNA: TGTGCCACCAGGGGGTCGGGCGAGCAGTTCTTC. Its protein is CATRGSGEQFF.

This clone came up once. This chain joins TRBV10-3 and TRBJ1-3; 8 nucleotides match TRBD1. V was pared by 6 bases and J by 0 bases, with 4 bases of the junction left unmatched. CDR1 and CDR2 (germline): ENHRY, SYGVKD. The CDR3 has 15 amino acids. The CDR3 loop reads CAIRGGQASGNTIYF. The CDR3 DNA is TGTGCCATCAGGGGGGGACAGGCCTCTGGAAACACCATATATTTT.

This chain uses TRBV13 with TRBJ2-2; 9 bases fit TRBD1. V was clipped by 5 bases and J by 7 bases; unmatched bases: 11. The CDR3 is made up of 16 amino acids. Germline V gene sequence: CDR1 PRHDT, CDR2 FYEKMQ (reference sequence). The chain's CDR3 is CASSPRSTGGVGELFF. CDR3 nucleotides: TGTGCCAGCAGCCCACGTTCGACAGGGGGTGTCGGGGAGCTGTTTTTT.

CDR3 amino acids: CASSVAQSQETQYF. Written as DNA, the CDR3 is TGTGCCAGCAGCGTAGCACAGTCCCAAGAGACCCAGTACTTC. This chain connects TRBV9 to TRBJ2-5, with D unresolved. The V end lost 0 bases, the J end lost 1 base, and 7 bases lay between the germline ends. The CDR3 runs to 14 residues. The germline CDR1 and CDR2 sequences are SGDLS and YYNGEE.

The chain is built from TRBV27 and TRBJ2-2, with D possibly matching TRBD2 (5 bases). The CDR3 extends over 15 amino acids. V lost 1 base and J 4 bases, leaving 10 bases between the germline ends. Germline V lookup: CDR1 MNHEY, CDR2 SMNVEV (reference sequence). In DNA, the CDR3 is TGTGCCAGCAGTTTATGGGAGAGTCCCACCGGGGAGCTGTTTTTT. This gives the protein CASSLWESPTGELFF.

CDR3 bases: TGCAGTGCTAGTTCTGGGGACGAGCAGTACTTC. Its protein is CSASSGDEQYF. The chain employs TRBV20-1 and TRBJ2-7, with D uncertain. This CDR3 spans 11 amino acids. Germline assignment: CDR1 DFQATT and CDR2 SNEGSKA (reference sequence). The V and J ends lost 3 bases and 5 bases respectively, with 8 bases between them.

The CDR3 region is CASSVSADVVGTQYF. The CDR3 DNA reads TGTGCCAGCAGCGTATCGGCTGATGTAGTTGGGACCCAGTACTTC. This chain connects TRBV9 to TRBJ2-5; unclear D gene. Germline CDR1 reads SGDLS; CDR2 reads YYNGEE. The V gene lost 1 base and the J gene lost 7 bases, with 17 bases spanning the gap. The CDR3 extends over 15 amino acids.